A selection of T cell receptor beta chains follows, all from one sample in a study of blood T cell repertoires in COVID-19. TCRdb keeps only in-frame clones here, not all; method: immunoSEQ multiplex PCR. The table has around 36,000 clones, more than 80% seen once. The sample consisted of peripheral blood. The receptor set was obtained from a man in his 60s with acute or convalescent COVID-19. The CDR3 runs from the conserved cysteine through the conserved F or W. Each record gives: D gene, V gene, J gene, clone size, CDR3 DNA, CDR3 protein. D genes are given only for firm matches. Part of the rows lack a size; the others show once, few, many or a class for expanded clones.

D gene: .; V gene: TRBV28; J gene: TRBJ2-7; clone size: .; CDR3 DNA: TGTGCCAGCAGTTCGCCCAAGACTCTCCAACCGTACGAGCAGTACTTC; CDR3 protein: CASSSPKTLQPYEQYF
D gene: .; V gene: TRBV29-1; J gene: TRBJ2-2; clone size: .; CDR3 DNA: TGCAGCGTTGGGTCGGGGTCCAACACCGGGGAGCTGTTTTTT; CDR3 protein: CSVGSGSNTGELFF
D gene: .; V gene: TRBV5-1; J gene: TRBJ1-1; clone size: .; CDR3 DNA: TGCGCCAGCAGCTTGGCAGGGCTCCTCAGCGCTGAAGCTTTCTTT; CDR3 protein: CASSLAGLLSAEAFF
D gene: TRBD2; V gene: TRBV24-1; J gene: TRBJ2-3; clone size: .; CDR3 DNA: TGTGCCACCGGCCCCCCTACGTCCAGCGGGAGCGGAGATACGCAGTATTTT; CDR3 protein: CATGPPTSSGSGDTQYF
D gene: .; V gene: TRBV16; J gene: TRBJ1-5; clone size: .; CDR3 DNA: TGTGCCAGCAGCCAAATTTGGACCCCGACAGGCGGCAATCAGCCCCAGCATTTT; CDR3 protein: CASSQIWTPTGGNQPQHF
D gene: .; V gene: TRBV11-2; J gene: TRBJ2-7; clone size: .; CDR3 DNA: TGTGCCAGCAGCTTAACGGACAGCAACTCCTACGAGCAGTACTTC; CDR3 protein: CASSLTDSNSYEQYF
D gene: TRBD1; V gene: TRBV6-2/TRBV6-3; J gene: TRBJ2-7; clone size: .; CDR3 DNA: TGTGCCAGCAGCCGCCAGGACAGGGTTCTCTACGAGCAGTACTTC; CDR3 protein: CASSRQDRVLYEQYF
D gene: .; V gene: TRBV24-1; J gene: TRBJ2-2; clone size: .; CDR3 DNA: TGTGCCACCAGTGATTTCCGGCCCAGGGGGGACGGGGAGCTGTTTTTT; CDR3 protein: CATSDFRPRGDGELFF
D gene: .; V gene: TRBV7-9; J gene: TRBJ1-2; clone size: .; CDR3 DNA: TGTGCCAGCAGCCCTCAGGGGATAGCTAACTATGGCTACACCTTC; CDR3 protein: CASSPQGIANYGYTF
D gene: .; V gene: TRBV3-1/TRBV3-2; J gene: TRBJ2-1; clone size: .; CDR3 DNA: TGTGCCAGCAGCCAAGACACGAGCTCCTACAATGAGCAGTTCTTC; CDR3 protein: CASSQDTSSYNEQFF
D gene: TRBD1; V gene: TRBV18; J gene: TRBJ2-1; clone size: few; CDR3 DNA: TGTGCCAGCTCACCTCGACAGGGGTCATCCTACAATGAGCAGTTCTTC; CDR3 protein: CASSPRQGSSYNEQFF
D gene: .; V gene: TRBV30; J gene: TRBJ1-4; clone size: .; CDR3 DNA: TGTGCCTGGAGCCCCCAGGGTTTTGGGGATGAAAAACTGTTTTTT; CDR3 protein: CAWSPQGFGDEKLFF
D gene: .; V gene: TRBV9; J gene: TRBJ1-3; clone size: .; CDR3 DNA: TGTGCCAGCAGCGTAGTGGCAACGGGGGGAAACACCATATATTTT; CDR3 protein: CASSVVATGGNTIYF
D gene: TRBD2; V gene: TRBV28; J gene: TRBJ2-2; clone size: few; CDR3 DNA: TGTGCCAGCAGTTTTTGGCTAGCGGGCACCACCGGGGAGCTGTTTTTT; CDR3 protein: CASSFWLAGTTGELFF
D gene: .; V gene: TRBV20-1; J gene: TRBJ2-5; clone size: few; CDR3 DNA: TGCAGTGCCAACAGGAAAGAGACCCAGTACTTC; CDR3 protein: CSANRKETQYF
D gene: TRBD1; V gene: TRBV25-1; J gene: TRBJ2-6; clone size: .; CDR3 DNA: TGTGCCAGCAGTGAAAGGCCAGGGGGTGGCTCTGGGGCCAACGTCCTGACTTTC; CDR3 protein: CASSERPGGGSGANVLTF